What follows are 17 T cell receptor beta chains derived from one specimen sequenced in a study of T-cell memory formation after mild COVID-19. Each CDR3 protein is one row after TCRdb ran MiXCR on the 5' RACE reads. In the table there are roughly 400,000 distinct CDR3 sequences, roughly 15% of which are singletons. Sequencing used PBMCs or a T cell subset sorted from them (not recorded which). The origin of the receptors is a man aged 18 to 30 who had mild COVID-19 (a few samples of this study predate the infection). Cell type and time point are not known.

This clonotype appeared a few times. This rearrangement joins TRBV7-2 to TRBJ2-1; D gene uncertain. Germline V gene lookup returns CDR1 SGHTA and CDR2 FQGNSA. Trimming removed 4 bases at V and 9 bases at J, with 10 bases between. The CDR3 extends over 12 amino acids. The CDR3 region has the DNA TGTGCCAGCAGCTCCACGACTCTTGAGCAGTTCTTC. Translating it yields CASSSTTLEQFF.

CDR3 nucleotides: TGTGCCAGCAGCCCGGGGGACAAGAACACTGAAGCTTTCTTT. It yields the protein CASSPGDKNTEAFF. The chain joins TRBV7-3 to TRBJ1-1; TRBD1 might be the D (6 bases). The V end lost 5 bases, the J end lost 1 base, and 11 bases lay between the germline ends. Germline V gene lookup returns CDR1 SGHTA and CDR2 FQGTGA. The CDR3 runs to 14 residues.

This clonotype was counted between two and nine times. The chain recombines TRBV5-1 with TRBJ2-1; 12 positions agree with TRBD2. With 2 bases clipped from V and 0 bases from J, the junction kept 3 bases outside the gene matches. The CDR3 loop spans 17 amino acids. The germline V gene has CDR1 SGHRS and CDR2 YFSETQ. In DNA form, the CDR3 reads TGCGCCAGCAGCTTCGGACTAGCGGGGAGCTCCTACAATGAGCAGTTCTTC. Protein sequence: CASSFGLAGSSYNEQFF.

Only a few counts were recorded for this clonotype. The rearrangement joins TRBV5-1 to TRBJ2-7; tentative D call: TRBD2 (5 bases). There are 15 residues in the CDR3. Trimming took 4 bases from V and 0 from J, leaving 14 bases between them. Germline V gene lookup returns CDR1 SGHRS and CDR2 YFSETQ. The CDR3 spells CASSPERESSYEQYF. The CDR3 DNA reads TGCGCCAGCAGCCCCGAGAGGGAAAGCTCCTACGAGCAGTACTTC.

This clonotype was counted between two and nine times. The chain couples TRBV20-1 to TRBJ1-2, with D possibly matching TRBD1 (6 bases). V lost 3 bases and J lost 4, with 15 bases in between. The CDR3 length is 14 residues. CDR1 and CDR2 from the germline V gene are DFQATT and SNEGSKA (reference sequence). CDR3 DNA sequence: TGCAGTGCTAGCAAACGACAGGAATTCTATGGCTACACCTTC. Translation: CSASKRQEFYGYTF.

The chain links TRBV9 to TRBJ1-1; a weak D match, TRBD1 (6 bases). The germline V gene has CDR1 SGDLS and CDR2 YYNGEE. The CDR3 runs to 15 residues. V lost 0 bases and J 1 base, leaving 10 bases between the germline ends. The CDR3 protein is CASSVEGGRNTEAFF. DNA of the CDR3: TGTGCCAGCAGCGTAGAGGGGGGTCGGAACACTGAAGCTTTCTTT.

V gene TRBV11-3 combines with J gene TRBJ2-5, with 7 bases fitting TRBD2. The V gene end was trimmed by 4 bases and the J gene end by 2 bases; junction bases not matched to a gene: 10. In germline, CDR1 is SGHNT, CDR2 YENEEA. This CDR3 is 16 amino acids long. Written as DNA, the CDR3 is TGTGCCAGCAGCTCCTCCCTGCGGGGGTTTCAAGAGACCCAGTACTTC. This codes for CASSSSLRGFQETQYF.

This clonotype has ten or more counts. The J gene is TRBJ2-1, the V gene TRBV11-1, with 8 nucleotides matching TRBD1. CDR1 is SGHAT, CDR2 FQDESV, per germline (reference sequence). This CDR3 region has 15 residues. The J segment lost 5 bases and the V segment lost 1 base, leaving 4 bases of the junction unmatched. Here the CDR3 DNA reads TGTGCCAGCAGCTTAGGACAGGGGAACCACAATGAGCAGTTCTTC. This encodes CASSLGQGNHNEQFF. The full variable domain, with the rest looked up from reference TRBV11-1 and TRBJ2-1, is EAEVAQSPRYKITEKSQAVAFWCDPISGHATLYWYRQILGQGPELLVQFQDESVVDDSQLPKDRFSAERLKGVDSTLKIQPAELGDSAMYLCASSLGQGNHNEQFFGPGTRLTVL.

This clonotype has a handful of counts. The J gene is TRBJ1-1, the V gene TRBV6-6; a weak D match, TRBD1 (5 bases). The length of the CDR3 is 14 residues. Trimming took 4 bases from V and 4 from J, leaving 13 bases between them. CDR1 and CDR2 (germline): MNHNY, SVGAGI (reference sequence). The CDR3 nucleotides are TGTGCCAGCAGTTTTTCTCCAGGGTCCACTGAAGCTTTCTTT. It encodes CASSFSPGSTEAFF.

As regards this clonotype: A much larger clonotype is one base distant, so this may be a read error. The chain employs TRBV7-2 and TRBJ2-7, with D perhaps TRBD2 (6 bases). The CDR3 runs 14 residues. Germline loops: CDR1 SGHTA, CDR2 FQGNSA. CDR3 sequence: CSTQARGSSYEQYF. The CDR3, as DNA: TGTTCCACCCAAGCTCGGGGGAGCTCCTACGAGCAGTACTTC.

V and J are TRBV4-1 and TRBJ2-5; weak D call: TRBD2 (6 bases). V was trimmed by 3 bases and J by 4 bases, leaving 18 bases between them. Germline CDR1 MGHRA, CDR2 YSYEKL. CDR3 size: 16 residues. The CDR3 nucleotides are TGCGCCAGCAGCCAGGGCGGGAAAGTCCCAAGAGAGACCCAGTACTTC. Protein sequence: CASSQGGKVPRETQYF.

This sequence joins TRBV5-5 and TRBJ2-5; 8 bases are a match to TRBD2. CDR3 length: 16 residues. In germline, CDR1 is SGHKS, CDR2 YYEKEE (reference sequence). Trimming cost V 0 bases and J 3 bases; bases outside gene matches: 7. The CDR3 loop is CASSLALAGLKETQYF. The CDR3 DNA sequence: TGTGCCAGCAGCTTGGCCCTAGCGGGTTTAAAAGAGACCCAGTACTTC.

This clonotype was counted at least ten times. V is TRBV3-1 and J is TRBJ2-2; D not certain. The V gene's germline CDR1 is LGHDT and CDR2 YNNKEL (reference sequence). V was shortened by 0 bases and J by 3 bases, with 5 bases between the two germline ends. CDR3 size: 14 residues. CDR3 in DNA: TGTGCCAGCAGCCAAGACGGATACACCGGGGAGCTGTTTTTT. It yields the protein CASSQDGYTGELFF.

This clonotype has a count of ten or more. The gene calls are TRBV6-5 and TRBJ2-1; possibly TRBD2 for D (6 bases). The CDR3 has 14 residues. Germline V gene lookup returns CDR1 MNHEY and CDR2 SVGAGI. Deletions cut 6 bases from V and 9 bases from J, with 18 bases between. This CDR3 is CASSHGTGVGEQFF. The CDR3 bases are TGTGCCAGCAGCCACGGGACTGGGGTGGGTGAGCAGTTCTTC.

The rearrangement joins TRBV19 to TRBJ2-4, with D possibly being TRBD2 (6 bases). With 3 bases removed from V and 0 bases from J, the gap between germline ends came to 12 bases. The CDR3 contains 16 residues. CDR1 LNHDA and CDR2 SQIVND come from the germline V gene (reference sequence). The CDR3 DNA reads TGTGCCAGTAGTATTTCTGACGGGGGAGCCAAAAACATTCAGTACTTC. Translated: CASSISDGGAKNIQYF. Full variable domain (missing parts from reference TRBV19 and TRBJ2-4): DGGITQSPKYLFRKEGQNVTLSCEQNLNHDAMYWYRQDPGQGLRLIYYSQIVNDFQKGDIAEGYSVSREKKESFPLTVTSAQKNPTAFYLCASSISDGGAKNIQYFGAGTRLSVL.

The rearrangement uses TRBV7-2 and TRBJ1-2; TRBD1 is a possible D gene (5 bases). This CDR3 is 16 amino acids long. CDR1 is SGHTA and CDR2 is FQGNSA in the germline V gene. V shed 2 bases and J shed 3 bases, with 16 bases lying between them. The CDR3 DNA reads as TGTGCCAGCAGCTTAAGCATGGGGACTCTTCACTATGGCTACACCTTC. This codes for CASSLSMGTLHYGYTF.

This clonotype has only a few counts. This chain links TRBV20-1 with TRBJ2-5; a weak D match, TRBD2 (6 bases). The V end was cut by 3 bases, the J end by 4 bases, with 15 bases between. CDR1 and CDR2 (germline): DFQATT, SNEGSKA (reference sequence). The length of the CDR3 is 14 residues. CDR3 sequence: CSARGGPIRETQYF. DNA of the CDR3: TGCAGTGCTAGGGGGGGACCGATAAGAGAGACCCAGTACTTC.